This TCR beta chain was identified in a study of cytomegalovirus exposure and HLA in healthy donors. Study in general: Genotyping of 300 to 450 donors showed that approximately 83% belonged to the Caucasian-associated ancestry cluster.

A single count supports this clone. PCR employed 60 Vbeta and 13 Jbeta primers. Measured with immunoSEQ multiplex PCR; TCRdb has only the in-frame clones, and not every one. The table records some 65,000 clones, approximately 71% of them present only once. This CDR3 contains 14 residues. The V and J ends lost 1 base and 11 bases respectively, with 15 bases between them. Germline V CDR1 and CDR2: SGHDN, FVKESK. The genes are TRBV14 and TRBJ2-4; D might be TRBD2 (5 bases). This TCR came from a middle-aged man in good health and CMV-seropositive. Source material: PBMCs. Here the CDR3 reads CASSQGVSEDFQYF. DNA of the CDR3: TGTGCCAGCAGCCAAGGGGTCTCTGAGGACTTTCAGTACTTC.